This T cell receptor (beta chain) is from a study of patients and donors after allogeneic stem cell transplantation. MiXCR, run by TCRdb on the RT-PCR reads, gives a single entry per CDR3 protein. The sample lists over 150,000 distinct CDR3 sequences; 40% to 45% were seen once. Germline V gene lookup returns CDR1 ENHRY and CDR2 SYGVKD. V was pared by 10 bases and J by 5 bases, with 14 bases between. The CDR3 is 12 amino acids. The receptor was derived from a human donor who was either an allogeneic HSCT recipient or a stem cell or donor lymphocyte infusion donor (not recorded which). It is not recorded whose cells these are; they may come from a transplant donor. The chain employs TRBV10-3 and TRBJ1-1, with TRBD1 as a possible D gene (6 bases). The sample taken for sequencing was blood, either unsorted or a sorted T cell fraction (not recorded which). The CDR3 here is CATTGQGTEAFF. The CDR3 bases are TGTGCCACAACGGGACAAGGGACTGAAGCTTTCTTT.